This section outlines one TCR beta chain sequence together with its context. This entry comes from a study of blood T cell repertoires in COVID-19. The data were produced by immunoSEQ multiplex PCR, yet TCRdb's version contains in-frame clones alone and is incomplete. The sample includes 250,000 to 350,000 clones, around 85% of them seen just once. Patients of the Seattle cohort, enrolled during active infection, were followed longitudinally. The receptor's source is a human donor with COVID-19, enrolled during active disease. The donor label of this sample is uncertain. The material sequenced was peripheral blood.

This chain's CDR3 is CASRPSGRGRDEQFF. CDR3 coding DNA: TGTGCCAGCAGGCCTAGCGGGAGGGGACGTGATGAGCAGTTCTTC. This chain uses TRBV6-5 with TRBJ2-1, with 12 bases identical to TRBD2. The CDR3 spans 15 residues. J was trimmed by 8 bases and V by 6 bases; bases with no gene match: 8. Per the germline V gene, CDR1 is MNHEY and CDR2 is SVGAGI.